This T cell receptor (beta chain) was documented in a study of cytomegalovirus exposure and HLA in healthy donors (dated by TCRdb to the late 2010s). Context from the whole study: According to an earlier analysis of a few hundred of the donors, about 180 million T cells yielded approximately 120 million unique TCR beta sequences and about 300 Gb of sequence data. Of the roughly 390 genotyped donors, 65% to 90% fell in the genetic ancestry cluster associated with self-reported Caucasian donors. Among under 450 genotyped donors of the cohort, an average of roughly 240,000 unique TCR beta nucleotide sequences were sequenced per donor, around 20% of them non-productive. To predict cytomegalovirus infection status, the study brought together high-throughput TCR immunosequencing, statistical association of individual TCRs with disease status, and machine learning. Rather than using new phenotypic data, the later analysis identified candidate immune exposures from TCR beta sequences and from how often those sequences occurred across donors. The number of donors typed differed by locus, with roughly 620-640 for A, B, C, DRB1 and DQB1, 522 for DQA1, about 610 for DPA1, and 472 for DPB1. The aim of the study was to test whether cataloging public T cell receptors could identify signatures of past pathogen exposure. Genome-wide SNP genotypes for about 65% of the 666 donors were used in a later genetic analysis, which treated that subset as a discovery cohort. Both class I and class II loci were covered by HLA typing, at four-digit resolution. An early release covering around 630 HLA-typed donors comprised approximately 300 gigabases of sequencing data and 85 million or so unique TCR sequences. An earlier analysis of nearly 600 of the donors applied high-throughput TCR beta sequencing to assess whether each TCR beta V gene segment acted as functional or pseudogenic. All discovery cohort repertoires had been generated on a single sequencing platform. Roughly five DR-DQ haplotypes were handled as single units for association and clustering, since linkage in the cohort was strong. To study patterns of TCR occurrence, a later analysis re-analyzed previously published TCR beta repertoires from 666 donors and added high-resolution HLA genotyping. The study profiled the T cell repertoires of 500 to 800 subjects by immunosequencing and related them to cytomegalovirus serostatus. Along with the roughly 610-subject first cohort, a separate validation cohort of around 110 different subjects was used. Alongside the repertoire data, information on donor age, sex, ethnicity and CMV serostatus was compiled. The paper's findings and limits, for the study overall: In a later analysis, HLA-associated TCR beta chains were found to be more clonally expanded and to have lower generation probabilities than equally common non-associated chains. The authors suggested that the approach could potentially be extended to other disease states and immunological phenotypes. Most TCR sequences were observed very rarely across donors, whereas some public TCRs were present in many individuals. Because some donors lacked HLA typing at each locus, the association tests relied only on the typed subset. In a later analysis, the rate of TCR association differed among HLA loci, with DRB1 alleles having the most associated TCRs and HLA-C alleles having the fewest. For the cohort, immune exposure information was limited to CMV serostatus. Linkage disequilibrium might explain the correlated functional status among segregating V segments, but an unknown experimental factor could not be ruled out. At a false discovery rate of 0.05, a later analysis linked 16,951 TCR beta sequences to specific HLA alleles. In a later analysis, most CMV-associated TCR beta chains were found to appear HLA-restricted, with HLA associations seemingly driven largely by CMV exposure. A further reported finding was that TCR beta sequences accurately predicted the HLA-A and HLA-B alleles for most subjects in the first cohort. A cluster of highly shared sequence variants was judged likely to represent a technical artifact of the sequencing pipeline. Compared with the roughly 600-donor mean, donors in an Asian-associated ancestry cluster had fewer N-insertions in productive TCRs, according to a later genetic analysis. A total of 164 TCR beta chains were listed by the study as associated with cytomegalovirus. Presence/absence analyses assumed roughly uniform sequencing depth across donors, an assumption that may not hold. In this cohort, only TCR beta chains were sequenced, and detectable features were limited by the absence of alpha or paired-chain data. In an earlier analysis of 450 to 750 of the donors, most TCR beta V segments appeared in productive rearrangements about 90% or about 30% of the time, broadly matching IMGT annotations. According to a later analysis, parvovirus B19, influenza, CMV and Epstein-Barr virus appeared linked to several top co-occurrence clusters. The classifier was reported to diagnose cytomegalovirus status with high specificity and sensitivity in both the original and validation cohorts. When HLA alleles, especially DR and DQ, strongly co-occurred, TCR associations were difficult to assign to individual alleles. The 87-base-pair reads could not distinguish some IMGT-functional V segments, including TRBV6-2 and TRBV6-3, so those segments were excluded. Over 15 rarely observed V segments, including chromosome 9 orphons, were excluded from the earlier analysis of about 600 of the donors because counts were too low. A later genetic analysis associated a missense DCLRE1C variant with V-gene and J-gene trimming of TCR beta chains, and an independent cohort replicated the association. Three of the identified cytomegalovirus-associated TCR beta chains were confirmed in vitro to be specific for cytomegalovirus antigens.

The cohort comprised 710 or so healthy bone marrow donors. All cohort members were sampled while nominally healthy, although unrecorded immune exposures were likely present. The donor was CMV seronegative and belonged to the group of 352 seronegative cohort members. Each donor provided a peripheral blood sample, and peripheral blood mononuclear cells were used for TCR beta sequencing. The Qiagen DNeasy Blood Extraction Kit was used to extract genomic DNA from the blood cell samples. Libraries came from the immunoSEQ multiplex PCR assay. The multiplex PCR relied on a mix of 60 forward primers for TCR Vbeta segments and 13 reverse primers for TCR Jbeta segments. The CDR3 region of rearranged TCR beta genes was amplified from genomic DNA by a multiplex PCR assay. Amplified TCR beta libraries were sequenced as 87-base-pair reads on the Illumina HiSeq System. As for the original processing: In a later analysis, roughly 80 million unique TCR beta chains were counted across the 500 to 850 repertoires, and around 10 million of these chains were shared by at least two donors. Raw reads were error-corrected and collapsed into unique sequences by a nearest-neighbor algorithm in which closely related sequences were merged to remove PCR and sequencing errors. To assign V, D and J gene segments, CDR3 sequences were aligned to IMGT reference sequences. For a sequence to be retained, a match of at least six nucleotides was required to both a V gene segment and a J gene segment. Rearrangements were called productive when the CDR3 lacked stop codons and stayed in frame with V and J; all others were non-productive. CDR3 was defined by IMGT convention, running from the second conserved V-encoded cysteine to the conserved J-encoded phenylalanine. The earlier analysis of about 530 of the donors excluded any sequence lacking an unambiguous match to a single V gene segment. In an earlier analysis of 500 to 750 of the donors, V segments were called functional above 56.7% productive rearrangements and were called segregating when the between-donor standard deviation exceeded 5%. To diagnose cytomegalovirus status from the catalog of TCR beta chain sequences, a statistical classification framework was built. In a later analysis, V and J genes were assigned by comparing TCR nucleotide sequences against IMGT/GENE-DB human TR gene sequences. The TCRdist pipeline was used in a later analysis to assign CDR3 sequences and most-parsimonious VDJ recombination scenarios. In a later analysis, each TCR beta chain was defined by its CDR3 amino acid sequence together with its V-gene family, and reads without a unique V-gene family were excluded. In a later analysis, fewer than 600 highly shared, low-generation-probability nucleotide sequences were removed to address suspected cross-contamination and a sequencing artifact. A later analysis calculated a clonal expansion index for each public chain from normalized within-repertoire ranks of inferred template counts. A later analysis computed generation probabilities with a VDJ recombination model fitted to out-of-frame rearrangements, and checked the results against IGoR. A later analysis scored TCR-TCR, TCR-HLA and TCR-CMV co-occurrence with hypergeometric tests, applying a repertoire-size bias correction to TCR pairs. False discovery rates were estimated in a later analysis by permuting HLA or CMV assignments 20 times. In a later analysis, co-occurring TCRs were grouped using DBSCAN, and TCRdist sequence similarity was added for clustering within HLA-allele-positive subsets. Repertoires with fewer than 30,000 or more than 120,000 public chains were left out of co-occurrence clustering, as were several repertoires with anomalous nucleotide sharing. TCRdb carries this immuneACCESS record with in-frame sequences only. Its versions omit some clonotypes, under half of them owing to an unresolved V gene in the studies checked, with the rest unexplained. V and J calls and clone size are copied from that table; D and trimming were computed from the DNA. The sample table contains tens of thousands of clones; only one count was recorded for roughly 80% of them. Around 4.8% of the sample comes from the top ten.

This clone appeared a few times. Its antigen specificity is not known. The sample holds no much larger clone one base away, and base qualities are not on file. The CDR1 and CDR2 encoded by the germline V gene (reference sequence) are LNHDA and SQIVND. CDR3 length: 14 amino acids, cysteine to phenylalanine. Only the CDR3 DNA stays, 42 bases, in frame from base 1. Trimming leaves V shorter by 9 bases and J shorter by 3 bases, with the junction holding 8 bases beyond the gene matches. This chain joins TRBV19 to TRBJ1-2, and TRBD1 matches 9 of the central bases. This clonotype was obtained from a man aged 40-49 years in good health and CMV-seronegative. The sample taken for sequencing was PBMCs. For the CDR3, the sequence is CASTAGTGYYGYTF. The DNA sequence is TGTGCCAGCACGGCCGGGACAGGGTACTATGGCTACACCTTC.